A single sample gave rise to the 28 T cell receptor beta chains below, sequenced in a study of cytomegalovirus exposure and HLA in healthy donors. The PCR employed 60 Vbeta primers together with 13 Jbeta primers. Measured with immunoSEQ multiplex PCR; TCRdb has only the in-frame clones, and not every one. The profile shows around 92,000 clones, 70% to 80% of them singletons. The sequencing sample was made of PBMCs. These receptors all come from a man aged 60-69 years in good health and CMV-seropositive.

The rearrangement joins TRBV5-1 to TRBJ2-7; D is uncertain. Trimming took 3 bases from V and 4 from J, leaving 17 bases between them. The CDR3 is 15 amino acids. Germline CDR1 is SGHRS and CDR2 is YFSETQ. CDR3 bases: TGCGCCAGCAGCTCGCCTGAAGGAGAAAATTACGAGCAGTACTTC. This codes for CASSSPEGENYEQYF.

The rearrangement uses TRBV19 and TRBJ1-2, with TRBD1 matching over 8 bases. V dropped 3 bases and J dropped 4; count of bases not matched to a gene: 7. Germline V gene sequence: CDR1 LNHDA, CDR2 SQIVND (reference sequence). This CDR3 is 15 amino acids long. CDR3 in amino acids: CASSIRQGIRYGYTF. The CDR3 DNA reads as TGTGCCAGTAGTATTAGACAGGGGATTCGCTATGGCTACACCTTC. The variable domain in full, completed from reference TRBV19 and TRBJ1-2, reads DGGITQSPKYLFRKEGQNVTLSCEQNLNHDAMYWYRQDPGQGLRLIYYSQIVNDFQKGDIAEGYSVSREKKESFPLTVTSAQKNPTAFYLCASSIRQGIRYGYTFGSGTRLTVV.

This clone was counted a single time. The chain is built from TRBV18 and TRBJ1-2; D is unclear. This CDR3 has 13 amino acids. V shed 3 bases and J shed 8 bases, with 13 bases lying between them. Per germline, CDR1 KGHSH and CDR2 LQKENI. CDR3 coding DNA: TGTGCCAGCTCACCTCTTGGGTCTAGGGGCTACACCTTC. Amino acid sequence: CASSPLGSRGYTF.

The rearrangement uses TRBV27 and TRBJ2-3; TRBD2 might be the D (6 bases). This CDR3 comprises 16 residues. The germline V gene has CDR1 MNHEY and CDR2 SMNVEV (reference sequence). V lost 0 bases and J lost 4, with 14 bases in between. The CDR3 here is CASSLSLAMVADTQYF. In DNA form, the CDR3 reads TGTGCCAGCAGTTTATCACTAGCCATGGTCGCAGATACGCAGTATTTT.

The V and J genes are TRBV4-2 and TRBJ2-7; the match to TRBD2 covers 7 bases. This CDR3 spans 15 amino acids. Germline V gene data show CDR1 as LGHNA and CDR2 as YNFKEQ. The trim removed 4 bases at V and 2 bases at J, leaving 8 bases unmatched. CDR3: CASSRESGGAYEQYF. As DNA, the CDR3 is TGTGCCAGCAGCCGAGAATCGGGGGGAGCCTACGAGCAGTACTTC.

The chain links TRBV2 to TRBJ2-2; D is possibly TRBD2 (5 bases). Germline CDR1 is SNHLY and CDR2 is FYNNEI. With 6 bases removed from V and 6 bases from J, the gap between germline ends came to 11 bases. The CDR3 totals 13 residues. CDR3 sequence: CASRREMPGELFF. The DNA of the CDR3 is TGTGCCAGCAGAAGGGAGATGCCCGGGGAGCTGTTTTTT.

This chain uses TRBV18 with TRBJ1-4; 11 bases line up with TRBD1. CDR3 size: 16 residues. The V segment lost 2 bases and the J segment 7 bases; nucleotides outside the gene matches: 6. Germline V gene sequence: CDR1 KGHSH, CDR2 LQKENI. The CDR3 loop reads CASSPMRTGGGEKLFF. The CDR3 coding sequence is TGTGCCAGCTCACCAATGAGGACAGGGGGCGGTGAAAAACTGTTTTTT.

The chain has TRBV28 and TRBJ2-2, with TRBD2 matching over 9 bases. The CDR3 loop spans 16 amino acids. V was clipped by 2 bases and J by 5 bases; unmatched bases: 6. Germline V gene data show CDR1 as MDHEN and CDR2 as SYDVKM. The CDR3 bases are TGTGCCAGCAGTTTAATAGGCGGGGGGGCTACCGGGGAGCTGTTTTTT. Translating gives CASSLIGGGATGELFF.

The chain couples TRBV18 to TRBJ1-4; 9 nucleotides agree with TRBD1. The J segment lost 7 bases and the V segment lost 3 bases, leaving 6 bases of the junction unmatched. Per the germline V gene, CDR1 is KGHSH and CDR2 is LQKENI. This CDR3 has 15 amino acids. The CDR3 region is CASSPGTGSSEKLFF. The CDR3 DNA reads TGTGCCAGCTCACCGGGGACAGGGTCAAGTGAAAAACTGTTTTTT.

This clone was observed once. J is TRBJ1-5 and V is TRBV7-2; D remains ambiguous. The CDR3 contains 15 residues. Trimming shortened V by 7 bases and J by 0 bases, and 13 bases separated the two germline ends. CDR1 and CDR2 (germline): SGHTA, FQGNSA. The CDR3 loop is CASTLGVYSNQPQHF. The CDR3 region has the DNA TGTGCCAGCACCCTGGGCGTTTATAGCAATCAGCCCCAGCATTTT.

CDR3 nucleotides: TGTGCCAGCAGTGAAGGGCTCTCAGGTGGGGAAAAACTGTTTTTT. It encodes CASSEGLSGGEKLFF. The V call is TRBV6-1, the J call TRBJ1-4; no firm D call. Germline V gene data show CDR1 as MNHNS and CDR2 as SASEGT. V lost 1 base and J lost 8, with 14 bases in between. The CDR3 consists of 15 residues.

The rearrangement uses TRBV2 and TRBJ2-2; 12 bases are a match to TRBD1. J lost 4 bases, V lost 9 bases, and 3 bases had no gene match. CDR1 and CDR2 from the germline V gene are SNHLY and FYNNEI. The CDR3 consists of 14 residues. CDR3 bases: TGTGCCAGTGGGACAGGGGGCGGCACCGGGGAGCTGTTTTTT. It translates to CASGTGGGTGELFF.

The V call is TRBV5-8, the J call TRBJ1-3; D possibly corresponds to TRBD1 (6 bases). This CDR3 spans 17 amino acids. Germline V gives CDR1 SGHTS, CDR2 YDEGEE. The ends were cut back, 3 bases at V and 2 bases at J, with 18 bases in the middle. CDR3 nucleotide sequence: TGTGCCAGCAGCTATACTAAAACCGGGACAACTGGAAACACCATATATTTT. It encodes CASSYTKTGTTGNTIYF.

The rearrangement links TRBV5-1 to TRBJ2-7, with 7 bases lining up with TRBD1. This CDR3 contains 15 residues. With 0 bases clipped from V and 1 base from J, the junction kept 4 bases outside the gene matches. Germline V gene lookup returns CDR1 SGHRS and CDR2 YFSETQ. CDR3 loop: CASSLVTGESYEQYF. The CDR3, as DNA: TGCGCCAGCAGCTTGGTCACAGGGGAATCCTACGAGCAGTACTTC.

In this sample, this clone turned up once. The rearrangement uses TRBV7-3 and TRBJ2-3; 11 bases fit TRBD2. CDR1 and CDR2 (germline): SGHTA, FQGTGA. J lost 2 bases, V lost 0 bases, and 1 base had no gene match. CDR3 length: 16 residues. CDR3 coding DNA: TGTGCCAGCAGCTTAACTAGCGGGGGGGACACAGATACGCAGTATTTT. As protein: CASSLTSGGDTDTQYF.

The chain recombines TRBV6-1 with TRBJ1-4; 9 nucleotides align to TRBD1. The CDR3 spans 15 residues. Germline V gene data show CDR1 as MNHNS and CDR2 as SASEGT. V lost 4 bases and J lost 9; bases outside the gene matches: 9. Here the CDR3 reads CASSVPGQGAQKLFF. The CDR3 bases are TGTGCCAGCAGTGTACCGGGACAGGGTGCACAAAAACTGTTTTTT.

The V call is TRBV4-2, the J call TRBJ2-5; D uncertain. V was cut by 0 bases and J by 5 bases, with 10 bases left in between. Germline V gene lookup returns CDR1 LGHNA and CDR2 YNFKEQ. CDR3 length: 14 amino acids. The CDR3 DNA reads as TGTGCCAGCAGCCAAGATTCCGGTCGGGAGACCCAGTACTTC. As protein: CASSQDSGRETQYF.

The chain carries TRBV4-2 and TRBJ2-1, with 11 nucleotides matching TRBD2. The J segment lost 4 bases and the V segment lost 3 bases, leaving 5 bases of the junction unmatched. This CDR3 region has 16 residues. CDR1 and CDR2 (germline): LGHNA, YNFKEQ. This CDR3 is CASSHLGLADYNEQFF. CDR3 DNA sequence: TGTGCCAGCAGCCACTTGGGACTAGCGGATTACAATGAGCAGTTCTTC.

The rearrangement links TRBV28 to TRBJ1-5; perhaps TRBD1 as D (5 bases). The CDR3 runs 15 residues. CDR1 and CDR2 (germline): MDHEN, SYDVKM. The ends were cut back, 1 base at V and 3 bases at J, with 10 bases in the middle. DNA of the CDR3: TGTGCCAGCAGTTTATTAGGGGCCCTCAATCAGCCCCAGCATTTT. Its translation is CASSLLGALNQPQHF.

This sequence joins TRBV5-1 and TRBJ1-4; tentatively, D is TRBD1 (6 bases). The germline gives CDR1 SGHRS, CDR2 YFSETQ. This CDR3 region has 16 residues. V lost 0 bases and J 3 bases, leaving 12 bases between the germline ends. Here the CDR3 reads CASSLAHQGPNEKLFF. The CDR3 bases are TGCGCCAGCAGCTTGGCCCACCAGGGGCCTAATGAAAAACTGTTTTTT.

The chain recombines TRBV7-9 with TRBJ1-2; TRBD1 aligns across 10 bases. CDR1 is SEHNR, CDR2 FQNEAQ, per germline (reference sequence). The CDR3 length is 15 residues. Trimming removed 5 bases from V and 7 bases from J; junction bases left unmatched: 10. The CDR3 DNA is TGTGCCAGCAGCACTTGGACAGGGGGGGAGAGTGGCTACACCTTC. It translates to CASSTWTGGESGYTF.

V gene TRBV4-2 combines with J gene TRBJ1-1; tentative D call: TRBD1 (6 bases). The CDR3 is 17 amino acids. V lost 0 bases to trimming and J lost 2 bases, with 16 bases between them. Germline lookup yields CDR1 LGHNA and CDR2 YNFKEQ. The CDR3 loop is CASSQDRQGKRNTEAFF. CDR3 coding DNA: TGTGCCAGCAGCCAAGATAGGCAGGGGAAAAGAAACACTGAAGCTTTCTTT.

The gene calls are TRBV5-1 and TRBJ2-7; D perhaps matches TRBD1 (8 bases). The CDR3 totals 16 residues. V lost 0 bases and J lost 3, with 16 bases in between. The germline gives CDR1 SGHRS, CDR2 YFSETQ. The CDR3 DNA follows: TGCGCCAGCAGCTTGGCCCCGGACAGGGACTACTACGAGCAGTACTTC. This sequence encodes CASSLAPDRDYYEQYF.

Remarks on this clone: The junction departs from germline at one end; a sequencing error may be responsible. The CDR3, as DNA: TGTGCTAGCAGCTTAGGCGAGCGGACAGCGACTAGCACAGATACGCAGTATTTT. Its translation is CASSLGERTATSTDTQYF. The rearrangement uses TRBV7-7 and TRBJ2-3, with D tentatively TRBD1 (6 bases). The CDR3 sequence is 18 residues long. Germline CDR1 and CDR2: SSHAT and FNYEAQ (reference sequence).

This clone was detected a few times. J is TRBJ1-5 and V is TRBV4-1, with TRBD1 matching 7 bases. This CDR3 contains 16 residues. Germline-derived CDR1 and CDR2 are MGHRA and YSYEKL. V was pared by 2 bases and J by 4 bases, with 8 bases of the junction left unmatched. The CDR3, as DNA: TGCGCCAGCAGCCAATCACCGGGACAGCCGAATCAGCCCCAGCATTTT. Translated, it gives CASSQSPGQPNQPQHF.

J is TRBJ2-1 and V is TRBV19; D is unclear. The CDR3 is made up of 12 amino acids. Trimming removed 5 bases at V and 6 bases at J, with 8 bases between. The germline V gene encodes CDR1 LNHDA and CDR2 SQIVND (reference sequence). The CDR3 region is CASSPSLNEQFF. DNA of the CDR3: TGTGCCAGTAGTCCGAGTCTCAATGAGCAGTTCTTC.

V usage is TRBV6-1 and J usage is TRBJ2-1; D gene ambiguous. Germline CDR1 is MNHNS and CDR2 is SASEGT. V lost 4 bases, J lost 0 bases, and 10 bases lay in between. The CDR3 contains 15 residues. CDR3 bases: TGTGCCAGCAGTGGAGACATCTCCTCCTACAATGAGCAGTTCTTC. Protein product: CASSGDISSYNEQFF.

This clone has just one count. This chain joins TRBV15 and TRBJ2-3; 8 nucleotides match TRBD2. V was clipped by 0 bases and J by 2 bases; unmatched bases: 13. Per germline, CDR1 LNHNV and CDR2 YYDKDF (reference sequence). The CDR3 contains 19 residues. The CDR3 nucleotides are TGTGCCACCAGCAGAGAACATCCATCGGGCGGGGGGTTCACAGATACGCAGTATTTT. Protein: CATSREHPSGGGFTDTQYF.